The next 14 T cell receptor beta chains were all read from a single sample in a study of regulatory and conventional T cells in RAG deficiency. Assay: immunoSEQ multiplex PCR; the TCRdb copy retains only in-frame clones and omits some. The profile shows 30,000 to 35,000 clones, over 80% of them singletons. The data also belong to a second study, concerning regulatory T cells. That investigation notes: The primer mix had 52 TRBV and 13 TRBJ primers.

Sequencing input: CD8+ T cells sorted from blood. All receptors derive from a human donor in good health.

The V call is TRBV7-3, the J call TRBJ1-2, with 8 nucleotides matching TRBD1. V dropped 4 bases and J dropped 6; count of bases not matched to a gene: 7. Germline V gene sequence: CDR1 SGHTA, CDR2 FQGTGA. This CDR3 comprises 14 residues. This chain's CDR3 is CASSSNYRGDGYTF. The CDR3 coding sequence is TGTGCCAGCAGCTCAAACTACAGGGGGGATGGCTACACCTTC.

The chain links TRBV13 to TRBJ2-7; tentative D call: TRBD2 (6 bases). V was trimmed by 5 bases and J by 6 bases, leaving 8 bases between them. The CDR3 is 11 residues long. CDR1 is PRHDT, CDR2 FYEKMQ, per germline (reference sequence). For the CDR3, the DNA is TGTGCCAGCAGCCACGGGGGCGAGCAGTACTTC. This sequence encodes CASSHGGEQYF.

This chain joins TRBV6-6 and TRBJ1-1; weak D call: TRBD1 (6 bases). The CDR3 sequence is 13 residues long. V dropped 5 bases and J dropped 8 bases, with 15 bases sitting between them. Germline lookup yields CDR1 MNHNY and CDR2 SVGAGI (reference sequence). This chain's CDR3 is CASSPAPGTEAFF. DNA for the CDR3: TGTGCCAGCAGTCCCGCCCCCGGGACAGAAGCTTTCTTT.

The chain couples TRBV27 to TRBJ1-2, with 9 positions matching TRBD1. Per germline, CDR1 MNHEY and CDR2 SMNVEV (reference sequence). CDR3 length: 14 amino acids. The V segment lost 7 bases and the J segment 8 bases; nucleotides outside the gene matches: 11. The CDR3 DNA follows: TGTGCCAGCACCTCACCGGGACAGGGCTGGGGCTACACCTTC. The encoded protein is CASTSPGQGWGYTF.

J is TRBJ1-3 and V is TRBV25-1; D unresolved. The CDR3 runs 18 residues. CDR1 and CDR2 from the germline V gene are MGHDK and SYGVNS. Between the trimmed V and J ends, which lost 7 bases and 2 bases, there was a span of 24 bases. The CDR3 sequence: CASKARATSNDPGNTIYF. The CDR3, as DNA: TGTGCCAGCAAGGCTAGGGCGACAAGCAACGATCCTGGAAACACCATATATTTT.

The chain carries TRBV10-2 and TRBJ1-3, with TRBD1 matching over 9 bases. The CDR3 is 19 amino acids. Trimming at V came to 6 bases and at J to 0 bases, leaving 15 bases not matched to a gene. Per germline, CDR1 WSHSY and CDR2 SAAADI. For the CDR3, the DNA is TGCGCCAGCAGCGAACCACAGGGGGCGAATAGCCTCTCTGGAAACACCATATATTTT. It translates to CASSEPQGANSLSGNTIYF.

The chain joins TRBV6-1 to TRBJ1-5, with D possibly matching TRBD1 (6 bases). The CDR3 has 16 amino acids. The germline CDR1 and CDR2 sequences are MNHNS and SASEGT. V was trimmed by 1 base and J by 4 bases, leaving 14 bases between them. The DNA of the CDR3 is TGTGCCAGCAGTGAAGGGCCGTACAGGGAAAATCAGCCCCAGCATTTT. Translating it yields CASSEGPYRENQPQHF.

The chain has TRBV5-4 and TRBJ2-1; 11 bases match TRBD1. This CDR3 contains 17 residues. J lost 5 bases, V lost 4 bases, and 11 bases had no gene match. Germline-derived CDR1 and CDR2 are SGHNT and YYREEE (reference sequence). The CDR3 loop is CASSERGQGVFNNEQFF. CDR3 in DNA: TGTGCCAGCAGCGAGCGGGGACAGGGGGTCTTTAACAATGAGCAGTTCTTC.

This sequence joins TRBV5-6 and TRBJ2-7; a weak D match, TRBD2 (5 bases). This CDR3 is built from 14 residues. Per germline, CDR1 SGHDT and CDR2 YYEEEE. The V gene lost 4 bases and the J gene lost 0 bases, with 11 bases spanning the gap. DNA of the CDR3: TGTGCCAGCAGCCCCGGACTGGGCTCCTACGAGCAGTACTTC. Its protein is CASSPGLGSYEQYF. The entire variable domain, with the rest obtained from reference TRBV5-6 and TRBJ2-7, is as follows: DAGVTQSPTHLIKTRGQQVTLRCSPKSGHDTVSWYQQALGQGPQFIFQYYEEEERQRGNFPDRFSGHQFPNYSSELNVNALLLGDSALYLCASSPGLGSYEQYFGPGTRLTVT.

This clone was recorded a few times. V usage is TRBV7-9 and J usage is TRBJ1-3; D is unclear. Germline V gives CDR1 SEHNR, CDR2 FQNEAQ (reference sequence). With 1 base removed from V and 2 bases from J, the gap between germline ends came to 12 bases. The CDR3 contains 16 residues. The chain's CDR3 is CASSLVIAGPGNTIYF. CDR3 nucleotide sequence: TGTGCCAGCAGCTTAGTCATAGCGGGTCCTGGAAACACCATATATTTT.

The CDR3 DNA sequence: TGTGCCAGCAGCTTAGCGCGTCGAGGCATCGAGCAGTACTTC. It specifies CASSLARRGIEQYF. The chain has TRBV5-2 and TRBJ2-7; the DNA was not used to check the table's D call, TRBD2. TRBV5-2 is noted as a pseudogene. There are 14 residues in the CDR3.

CDR3 nucleotide sequence: TGTGCCAGTAGTATATTAGAGGGAGGGGAAGAAGATACGCAGTATTTT. Protein sequence: CASSILEGGEEDTQYF. This chain links TRBV19 with TRBJ2-3; 7 nucleotides align to TRBD2. The germline V gene encodes CDR1 LNHDA and CDR2 SQIVND (reference sequence). This CDR3 is 16 amino acids long. The V and J ends lost 2 bases and 5 bases, in that order; junction bases with no gene match: 10. The full variable domain, completed using reference TRBV19 and TRBJ2-3, is DGGITQSPKYLFRKEGQNVTLSCEQNLNHDAMYWYRQDPGQGLRLIYYSQIVNDFQKGDIAEGYSVSREKKESFPLTVTSAQKNPTAFYLCASSILEGGEEDTQYFGPGTRLTVL.

V is TRBV5-5 and J is TRBJ1-4; 8 positions agree with TRBD1. CDR3 length equals 17 residues. Per the germline V gene, CDR1 is SGHKS and CDR2 is YYEKEE (reference sequence). The V segment lost 4 bases and the J segment 6 bases; nucleotides outside the gene matches: 14. The CDR3, as DNA: TGTGCCAGCAGCGACCGGGACAGGCGGGCCCAGGATGAAAAACTGTTTTTT. It specifies CASSDRDRRAQDEKLFF.

The J gene is TRBJ1-5, the V gene TRBV9, with D unresolved. From germline, CDR1 is SGDLS and CDR2 YYNGEE. The CDR3 has 16 residues. V shed 0 bases and J shed 3 bases, with 13 bases lying between them. The CDR3 DNA reads TGTGCCAGCAGCGTAGGAGAGGGCTCTAACAATCAGCCCCAGCATTTT. Residues: CASSVGEGSNNQPQHF.